This TCR beta chain originates from a study of shared clonotypes between healthy human individuals. Notes on the study in general: The authors expected sequencing depth to affect clonotype sharing among donors.

The method was immunoSEQ multiplex PCR; TCRdb's version includes in-frame clones alone and lacks a portion of them. The sample contains 1.5 million to 2.5 million clones, 85% to 95% of which appear only once. It was CD45RO-negative cells, positively selected for CCR7, that made up naive CD8 cells, with terminally differentiated effector memory CD45RA+ cells excluded. Regarding this clone: Its antigen is unknown.

Germline loops: CDR1 LGHNA, CDR2 YSLEER. V was pared by 4 bases and J by 4 bases, with 7 bases of the junction left unmatched. The CDR3 covers 17 residues. Material for sequencing was naive CD8+ T cells sorted from blood. This TCR was sampled from a young man in good health. The chain combines TRBV4-3 with TRBJ2-3; the match to TRBD2 covers 14 bases. The CDR3 loop reads CASSPGPTSGRADTQYF. The CDR3 nucleotides read TGCGCCAGCAGCCCAGGCCCGACTAGCGGGAGGGCAGATACGCAGTATTTT.